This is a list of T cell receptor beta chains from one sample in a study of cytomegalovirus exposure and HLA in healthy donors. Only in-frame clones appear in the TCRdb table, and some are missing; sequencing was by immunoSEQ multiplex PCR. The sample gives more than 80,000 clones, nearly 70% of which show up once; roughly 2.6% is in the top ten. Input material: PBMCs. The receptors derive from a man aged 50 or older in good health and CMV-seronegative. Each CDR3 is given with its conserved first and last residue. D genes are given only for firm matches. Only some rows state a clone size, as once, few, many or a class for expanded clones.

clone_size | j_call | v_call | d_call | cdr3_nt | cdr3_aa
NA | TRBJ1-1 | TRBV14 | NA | TGTGCCAGCAGCCACGGGTTGGCCGCTTTCTTT | CASSHGLAAFF
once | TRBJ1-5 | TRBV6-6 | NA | TGTGCCAGCAGAGACGCGGGGGACAATCAGCCCCAGCATTTT | CASRDAGDNQPQHF
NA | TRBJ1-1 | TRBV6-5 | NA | TGTGCCAGCAGTTACTCGTCACACCCGAACACTGAAGCTTTCTTT | CASSYSSHPNTEAFF
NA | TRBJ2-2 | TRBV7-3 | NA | TGTGCCAGCAGCTCCAGGGAAGCCGGGGAGCTGTTTTTT | CASSSREAGELFF
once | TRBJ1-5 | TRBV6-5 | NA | TGTGCCAGCAGTTATCGGGGTAGCAATCAGCCCCAGCATTTT | CASSYRGSNQPQHF
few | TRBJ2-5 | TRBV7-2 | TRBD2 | TGTGCCAGCAGCTTAGGGGGGAGGGCAGAGACCCAGTACTTC | CASSLGGRAETQYF
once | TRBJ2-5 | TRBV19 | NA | TGTGCCAGTAGCAATGCCCGGGAAGAGACCCAGTACTTC | CASSNAREETQYF
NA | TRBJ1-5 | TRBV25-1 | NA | TGTGCCAGTCGCAGGGGCGACAATCAGCCCCAGCATTTT | CASRRGDNQPQHF
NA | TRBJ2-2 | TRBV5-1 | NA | TGCGCCAGCAGCTTAAGAGCGGACACCGGGGAGCTGTTTTTT | CASSLRADTGELFF
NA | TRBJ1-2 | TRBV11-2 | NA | TGTGCCAGCAGCCTGACAGGCTATGGCTACACCTTC | CASSLTGYGYTF
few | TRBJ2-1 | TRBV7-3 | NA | TGTGCCAGCAGCCCTAACAGAAATGAGCAGTTCTTC | CASSPNRNEQFF
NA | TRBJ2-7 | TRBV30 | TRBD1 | TGTGCCTGGAGTGTACAGGGGAACTACGAGCAGTACTTC | CAWSVQGNYEQYF
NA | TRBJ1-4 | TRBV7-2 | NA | TGTGCCAGCAGCGGGGGGACGGGGCCGAGTGGCAAACTGTTTTTT | CASSGGTGPSGKLFF
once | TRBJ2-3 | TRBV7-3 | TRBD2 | TGTGCCAGCAGCCCTAGCGGGAGGGCCTATACGCAGTATTTT | CASSPSGRAYTQYF
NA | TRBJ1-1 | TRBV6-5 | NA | TGTGCCAGCAGTTACCCCGCCCGGGCTGAAGCTTTCTTT | CASSYPARAEAFF
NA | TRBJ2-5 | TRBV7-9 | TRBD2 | TGTGCCAGCATCCCAGCGGGGGGGGAGACCCAGTACTTC | CASIPAGGETQYF
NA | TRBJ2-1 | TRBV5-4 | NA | TGTGCCAGCAGCTTGGTTGAACGGGACAACGAGCAGTTCTTC | CASSLVERDNEQFF
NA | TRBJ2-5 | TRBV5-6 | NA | TGTGCCAGCAGCTTGCGGAGAGAGACCCAGTACTTC | CASSLRRETQYF
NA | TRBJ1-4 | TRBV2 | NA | TGTGCCAGCTCGAGACAGTTAGCAACTAATGAAAAACTGTTTTTT | CASSRQLATNEKLFF
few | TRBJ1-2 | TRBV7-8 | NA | TGTGCCAGCAGCCCTCCGAGTCACTATGGCTACACCTTC | CASSPPSHYGYTF
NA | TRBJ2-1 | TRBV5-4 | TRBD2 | TGTGCCAGCAGCTCAGGGACTAGCGGATACAATGAGCAGTTCTTC | CASSSGTSGYNEQFF
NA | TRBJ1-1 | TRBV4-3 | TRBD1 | TGCGCCAGCAGCCACCACCCGGGACAGAGGTACACTGAAGCTTTCTTT | CASSHHPGQRYTEAFF
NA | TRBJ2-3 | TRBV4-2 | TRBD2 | TGTGCCAGCAGCCAGGATAGCGGGACCCGGCTCGATACGCAGTATTTT | CASSQDSGTRLDTQYF
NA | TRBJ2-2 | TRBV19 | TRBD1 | TGTGCCAGTAGTACCCGACAGGGTGGCGGGGAGCTGTTTTTT | CASSTRQGGGELFF
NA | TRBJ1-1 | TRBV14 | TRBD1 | TGTGCCAGCAGCTGGGGACAGGCTACTGAAGCTTTCTTT | CASSWGQATEAFF
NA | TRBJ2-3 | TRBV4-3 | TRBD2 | TGCGCCAGCAGCCAAGAGCCCCCCGGGGCAGCGGGGTATCTCCCACCCAATTTT | CASSQEPPGAAGYLPPNF
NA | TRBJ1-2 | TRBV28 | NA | TGTGCCACCAGCAGTTTGATTTCGGGGGGTGGCTACACCTTC | CATSSLISGGGYTF
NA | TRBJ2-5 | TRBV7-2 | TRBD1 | TGTGCCAGCACCGGGACAGAACAAGAGACCCAGTACTTC | CASTGTEQETQYF
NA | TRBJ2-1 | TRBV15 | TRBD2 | TGTGCCACCTCGGGGGGACTGACTAGCGGGAGTGTGAATGAGCAGTTCTTC | CATSGGLTSGSVNEQFF
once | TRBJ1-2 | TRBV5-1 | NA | TGCGCCAGCAGCTTAGGGACACCTGCTAACTATGGCTACACCTTC | CASSLGTPANYGYTF
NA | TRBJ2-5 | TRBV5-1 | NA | TGCGCCAGCAGCTCCCCAGGCGGGTACCAAGAGACCCAGTACTTC | CASSSPGGYQETQYF
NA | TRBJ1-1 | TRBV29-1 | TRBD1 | TGCAGCGCAAGTAGGGGGCGCGGAGACACTGAAGCTTTCTTT | CSASRGRGDTEAFF
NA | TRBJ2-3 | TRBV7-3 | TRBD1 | TGTGCCAGCTCCCAAGGGGGACAGTTCACAGATACGCAGTATTTT | CASSQGGQFTDTQYF
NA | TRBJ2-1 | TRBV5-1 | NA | TGCGCCAGCAGCTTGGCTCCGGGTCTCTCCTACAATGAGCAGTTCTTC | CASSLAPGLSYNEQFF
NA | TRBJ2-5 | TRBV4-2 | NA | TGTGCCAGCAGCCCCGGGGACACTCGGTCACCTCAAGAGACCCAGTACTTC | CASSPGDTRSPQETQYF
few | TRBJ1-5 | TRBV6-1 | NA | TGTGCCAGCACACAGGGTAATCAGCCCCAGCATTTT | CASTQGNQPQHF
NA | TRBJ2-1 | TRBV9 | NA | TGTGCCAGCAGCGTACAGGGAAAGGATGAGCAGTTCTTC | CASSVQGKDEQFF
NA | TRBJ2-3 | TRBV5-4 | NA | TGTGCCAGCACCCGAGATACAGATACGCAGTATTTT | CASTRDTDTQYF
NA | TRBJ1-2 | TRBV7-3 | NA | TGTGCCAGCAGCTTAACGGCCGCGGGAAACTATGGCTACACCTTC | CASSLTAAGNYGYTF
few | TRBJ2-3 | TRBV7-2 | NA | TGTGCCAGCAGCTCCCATACTCGGGATACGCAGTATTTT | CASSSHTRDTQYF
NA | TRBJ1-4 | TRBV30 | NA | TGTGCAGCAGACAAGACAACTAATGAAAAACTGTTTTTT | CAADKTTNEKLFF
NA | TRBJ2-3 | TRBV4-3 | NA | TGCGCCAGCAGCCCCCAATTGGGCGTCACGCAGTATTTT | CASSPQLGVTQYF
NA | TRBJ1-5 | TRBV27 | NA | TGTGCCAGCAGTTTATCGAATGAGGAGCCCCAGCATTTT | CASSLSNEEPQHF
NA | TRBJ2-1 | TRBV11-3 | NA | TGTGCCAGCAGCGTCTTCGGTTGGAATGAGCAGTTCTTC | CASSVFGWNEQFF
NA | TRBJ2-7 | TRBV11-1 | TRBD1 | TGTGCCAGCAGCTTTCCGGGACAGGGGATATACGAGCAGTACTTC | CASSFPGQGIYEQYF
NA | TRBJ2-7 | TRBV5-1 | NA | TGCGCCAGCAGCTTGGCAGGGAACCCCTACGGGCAGTACTTC | CASSLAGNPYGQYF
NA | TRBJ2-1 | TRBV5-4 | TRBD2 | TGTGCCAGCAGCTTCGCGGGGGTAAGCTCCTACAATGAGCAGTTCTTC | CASSFAGVSSYNEQFF
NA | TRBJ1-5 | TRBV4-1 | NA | TGCGCCAGCAGCCAGTCCAGGGTCCGGGGCAATCAGCCCCAGCATTTT | CASSQSRVRGNQPQHF
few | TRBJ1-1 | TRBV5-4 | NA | TGTGCCAGCAGAGGGGGAACTGAAGCTTTCTTT | CASRGGTEAFF
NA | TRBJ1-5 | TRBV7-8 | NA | TGTGCCAGCAGCTTAGGGCGCGTAGCAGATCAGCCCCAGCATTTT | CASSLGRVADQPQHF
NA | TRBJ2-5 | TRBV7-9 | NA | TGTGCCAGCAGCCGCGACAGGCCGGGGGAGACCCAGTACTTC | CASSRDRPGETQYF
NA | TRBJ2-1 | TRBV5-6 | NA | TGTGCCAGCAGCTTGGCCTTGACGGGCAATGAGCAGTTCTTC | CASSLALTGNEQFF
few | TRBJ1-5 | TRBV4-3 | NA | TGCGCCAGCAGCCAAGATCATCGGGGGGGCAATCAGCCCCAGCATTTT | CASSQDHRGGNQPQHF
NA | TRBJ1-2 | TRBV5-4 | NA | TGTGCCAGCAGCTTGGTCCCCCATGGACAGCTCTTCTATGGCTACACCTTC | CASSLVPHGQLFYGYTF
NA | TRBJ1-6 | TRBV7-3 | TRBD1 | TGTGCCAGCAGTACAGGGGTCAGGGAGTCACCCCTCCACTTT | CASSTGVRESPLHF
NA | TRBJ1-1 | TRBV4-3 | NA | TGCGCCAGCAGCCAAGAAATGGAGGGGTTAGCTTTCTTT | CASSQEMEGLAFF
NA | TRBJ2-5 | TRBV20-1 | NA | TGCAGTGCTAGTGGCTTTGAGACCCAGTACTTC | CSASGFETQYF
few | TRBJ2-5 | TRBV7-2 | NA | TGTGCCAGCAGTCGCGAGGAAATAAGAGAGACCCAGTACTTC | CASSREEIRETQYF
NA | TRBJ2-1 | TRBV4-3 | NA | TGCGCCAGCAGCCAAATTGGCGAGGACAATGAGCAGTTCTTC | CASSQIGEDNEQFF